This T cell receptor beta chain comes out of a study of Ad26.COV2.S vaccination and SARS-CoV-2 variants. Study context: Intramuscular Ad26.COV2.S doses were given once or twice, 56 days apart.

Overall study results and limits: The study found similar non-spike TCR breadth in vaccine and placebo recipients.

The CDR3 consists of 14 residues. Germline trimming cut 1 base from V and 10 bases from J; bases unmatched to any gene: 6. CDR1 is LNHNV, CDR2 YYDKDF, per germline (reference sequence). Treatment noted: some 20 received Ad26.COV2.S at low or high dose, single or two shots; 5 received placebo; per-sample allocation not given. Sampling took place 63 days after the first vaccine or placebo injection. Boston supplied an adult donor aged 18-55 years. An Ad26 vector carrying the Wuhan-strain SARS-CoV-2 spike served as the vaccine. Assay: immunoSEQ multiplex PCR; the TCRdb copy retains only in-frame clones and omits some. This table has some 290,000 clones, around 83% appearing once. In the case of this clone: What it recognizes is unknown.

This specimen was peripheral blood, taken in a trial of Ad26.COV2.S vaccine versus placebo. This TCR was sampled from a person aged 18-60 years who received the Ad26.COV2.S COVID-19 vaccine or a placebo. This chain joins TRBV15 and TRBJ1-4, with 7 bases lining up with TRBD1. CDR3 bases: TGTGCCACCAGCAGAGGGGACAGTCGTGCAAAACTGTTTTTT. It yields the protein CATSRGDSRAKLFF.